This T cell receptor beta chain was recovered during a study of shared T cell receptors in the human thymus. The CDR3 loop spans 15 amino acids. Trimming removed 6 bases from V and 0 bases from J; junction bases left unmatched: 4. Germline V gene lookup returns CDR1 MNHEY and CDR2 SMNVEV (reference sequence). The protocol was immunoSEQ multiplex PCR, while the TCRdb copy is restricted to in-frame clones and leaves out a portion. The top ten hold approximately 0.01% of the sample, which has approximately 660,000 clones, over 75% seen once. These same records also appear under a second study, on human thymus T cells.

The sequenced sample consisted of thymocytes. This clonotype was sampled from a boy younger than two with a congenital heart defect. V gene TRBV27 combines with J gene TRBJ2-3; 9 nucleotides line up with TRBD2. The CDR3 is CASRSTSGSTDTQYF. CDR3 in DNA: TGTGCCAGCAGGTCAACTAGCGGGAGCACAGATACGCAGTATTTT.